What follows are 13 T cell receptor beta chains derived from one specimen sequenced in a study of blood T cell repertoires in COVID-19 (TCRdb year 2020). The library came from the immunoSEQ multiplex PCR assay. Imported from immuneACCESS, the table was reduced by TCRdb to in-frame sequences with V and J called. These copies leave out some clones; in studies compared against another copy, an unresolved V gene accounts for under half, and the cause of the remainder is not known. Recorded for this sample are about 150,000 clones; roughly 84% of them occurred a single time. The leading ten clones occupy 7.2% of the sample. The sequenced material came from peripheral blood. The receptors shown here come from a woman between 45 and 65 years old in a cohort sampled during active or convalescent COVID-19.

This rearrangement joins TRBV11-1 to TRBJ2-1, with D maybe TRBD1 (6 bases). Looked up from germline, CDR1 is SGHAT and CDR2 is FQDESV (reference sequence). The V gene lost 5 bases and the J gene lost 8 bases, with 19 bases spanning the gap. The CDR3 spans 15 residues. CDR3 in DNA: TGTGCCAGCAGCCCCAGGGACACCAGGGCCCATGAGCAGTTCTTC. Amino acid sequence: CASSPRDTRAHEQFF.

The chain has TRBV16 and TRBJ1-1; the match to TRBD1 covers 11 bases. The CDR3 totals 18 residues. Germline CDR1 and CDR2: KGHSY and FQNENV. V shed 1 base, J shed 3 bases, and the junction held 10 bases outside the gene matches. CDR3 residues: CASSQFLIGQGAHTEAFF. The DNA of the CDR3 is TGTGCCAGCAGCCAATTTTTAATTGGACAGGGGGCCCACACTGAAGCTTTCTTT.

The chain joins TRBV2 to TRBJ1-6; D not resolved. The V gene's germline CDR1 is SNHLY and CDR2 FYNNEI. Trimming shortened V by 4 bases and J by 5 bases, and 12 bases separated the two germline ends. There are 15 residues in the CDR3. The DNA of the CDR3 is TGTGCCAGCAGTGCCTCTAGGCCCGATAATTCACCCCTCCACTTT. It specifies CASSASRPDNSPLHF.

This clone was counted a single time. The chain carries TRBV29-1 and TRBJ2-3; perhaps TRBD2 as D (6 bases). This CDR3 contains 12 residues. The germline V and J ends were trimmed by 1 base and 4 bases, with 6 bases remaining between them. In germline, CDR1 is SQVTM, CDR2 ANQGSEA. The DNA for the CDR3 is TGCAGCGTTGAAGTAGCGGCAGATACGCAGTATTTT. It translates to CSVEVAADTQYF.

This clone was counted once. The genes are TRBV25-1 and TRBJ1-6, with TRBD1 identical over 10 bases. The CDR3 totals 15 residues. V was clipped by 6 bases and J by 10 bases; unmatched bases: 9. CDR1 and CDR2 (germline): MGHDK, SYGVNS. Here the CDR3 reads CASRRQGARESPLHF. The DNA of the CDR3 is TGTGCCAGCAGAAGACAGGGGGCGCGGGAATCACCCCTCCACTTT.

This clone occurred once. The CDR3 reads CSVSSTDRGEKLFF. The CDR3 DNA is TGCAGCGTTTCATCGACAGATAGGGGTGAAAAACTGTTTTTT. This rearrangement joins TRBV29-1 to TRBJ1-4; a possible D gene is TRBD1 (5 bases). The V gene's germline CDR1 is SQVTM and CDR2 ANQGSEA. The V end lost 5 bases, the J end lost 7 bases, and 17 bases lay between the germline ends. This CDR3 is 14 amino acids long.

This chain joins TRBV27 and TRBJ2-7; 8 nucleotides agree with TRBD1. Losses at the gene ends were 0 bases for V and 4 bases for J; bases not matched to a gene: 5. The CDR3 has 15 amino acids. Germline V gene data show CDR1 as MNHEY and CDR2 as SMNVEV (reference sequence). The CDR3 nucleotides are TGTGCCAGCAGTTTATCGGCAGGGGGCTTGTACGAGCAGTACTTC. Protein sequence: CASSLSAGGLYEQYF.

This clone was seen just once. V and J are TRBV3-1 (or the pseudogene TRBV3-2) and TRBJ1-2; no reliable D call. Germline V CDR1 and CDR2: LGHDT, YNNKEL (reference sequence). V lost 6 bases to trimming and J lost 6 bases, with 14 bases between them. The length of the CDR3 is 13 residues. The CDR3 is CASRPSSSNGYTF. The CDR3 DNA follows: TGTGCCAGCAGGCCGTCTTCGAGTAATGGCTACACCTTC.

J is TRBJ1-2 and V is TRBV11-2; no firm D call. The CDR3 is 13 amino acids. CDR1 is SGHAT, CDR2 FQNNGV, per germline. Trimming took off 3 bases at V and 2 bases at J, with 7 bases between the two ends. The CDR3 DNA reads TGTGCCAGCAGCTTTGCGGGGAACTATGGCTACACCTTC. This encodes CASSFAGNYGYTF.

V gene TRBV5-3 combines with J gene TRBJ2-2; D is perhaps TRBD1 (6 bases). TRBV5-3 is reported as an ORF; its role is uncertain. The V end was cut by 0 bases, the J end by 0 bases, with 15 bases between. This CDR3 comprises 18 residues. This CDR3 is CARSLAGSDRANTGELFF. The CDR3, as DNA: TGTGCCAGAAGCTTGGCTGGGTCGGACAGAGCGAACACCGGGGAGCTGTTTTTT.

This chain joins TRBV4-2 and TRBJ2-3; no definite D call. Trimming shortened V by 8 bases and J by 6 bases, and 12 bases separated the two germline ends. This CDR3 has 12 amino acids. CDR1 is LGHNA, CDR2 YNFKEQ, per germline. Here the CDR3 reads CASAGAVDTQYF. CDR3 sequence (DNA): TGTGCCAGCGCAGGTGCCGTGGATACGCAGTATTTT.

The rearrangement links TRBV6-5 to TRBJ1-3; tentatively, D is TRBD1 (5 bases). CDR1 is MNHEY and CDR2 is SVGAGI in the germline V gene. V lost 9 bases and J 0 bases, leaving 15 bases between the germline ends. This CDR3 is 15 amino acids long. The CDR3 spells CASKTGVRSGNTIYF. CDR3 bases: TGTGCCAGTAAGACGGGGGTACGCTCTGGAAACACCATATATTTT.

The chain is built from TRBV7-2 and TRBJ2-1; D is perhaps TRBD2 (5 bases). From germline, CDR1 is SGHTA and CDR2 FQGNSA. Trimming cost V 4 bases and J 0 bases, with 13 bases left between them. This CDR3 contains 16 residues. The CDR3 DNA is TGTGCCAGCAGCTCCCTGGCAACTAGCTCCTACAATGAGCAGTTCTTC. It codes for CASSSLATSSYNEQFF. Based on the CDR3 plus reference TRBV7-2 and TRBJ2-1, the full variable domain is GAGVSQSPSNKVTEKGKDVELRCDPISGHTALYWYRQSLGQGLEFLIYFQGNSAPDKSGLPSDRFSAERTGGSVSTLTIQRTQQEDSAVYLCASSSLATSSYNEQFFGPGTRLTVL.